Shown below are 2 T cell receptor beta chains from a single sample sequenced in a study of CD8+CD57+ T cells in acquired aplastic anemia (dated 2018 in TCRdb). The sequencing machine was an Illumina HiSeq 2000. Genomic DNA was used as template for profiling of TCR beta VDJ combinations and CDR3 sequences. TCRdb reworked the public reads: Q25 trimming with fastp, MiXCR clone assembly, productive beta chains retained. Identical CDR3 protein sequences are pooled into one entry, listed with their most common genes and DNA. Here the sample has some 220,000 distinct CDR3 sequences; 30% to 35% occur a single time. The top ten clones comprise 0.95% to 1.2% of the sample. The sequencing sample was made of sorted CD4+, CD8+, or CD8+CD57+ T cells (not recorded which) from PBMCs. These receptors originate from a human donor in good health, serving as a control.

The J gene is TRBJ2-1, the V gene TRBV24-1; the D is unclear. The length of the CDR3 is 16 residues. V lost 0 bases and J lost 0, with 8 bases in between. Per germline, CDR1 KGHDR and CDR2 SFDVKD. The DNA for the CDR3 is TGTGCCACCAGTGATTTGGCGCGGAGCTCCTACAATGAGCAGTTCTTC. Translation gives CATSDLARSSYNEQFF.

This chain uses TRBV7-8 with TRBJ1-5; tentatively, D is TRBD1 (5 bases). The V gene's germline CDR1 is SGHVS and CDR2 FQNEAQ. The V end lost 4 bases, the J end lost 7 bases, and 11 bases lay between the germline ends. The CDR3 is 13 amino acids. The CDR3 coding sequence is TGTGCCAGCAGCTCAGGGACGGTACAGCCCCAGCATTTT. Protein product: CASSSGTVQPQHF.